Sequencing of this T cell receptor beta chain was carried out in a study of CD8+CD57+ T cells in acquired aplastic anemia. Study outcomes and limitations: CD8+ Simpson's diversity in patients was not significantly different from that in controls.

CDR3 length: 14 residues. The germline gives CDR1 DFQATT, CDR2 SNEGSKA (reference sequence). The V and J ends lost 1 base and 8 bases respectively, with 15 bases between them. Selection for sequencing was limited to patients who had shown CD8+CD57+ cell expansion by flow cytometry. Genomic DNA, the template, was used for profiling of the TCR beta VDJ and CDR3. Each CDR3 protein is one row after TCRdb ran MiXCR on the reads. The sample holds about 160,000 distinct CDR3 sequences; 48% are singletons and the top ten take about 31%. Turning to this clonotype: The antigen is not known.

The J gene is TRBJ1-3, the V gene TRBV20-1; no reliable D call. Sequenced input: sorted CD4+, CD8+, or CD8+CD57+ T cells (not recorded which) from PBMCs. The sequence was collected from a human donor with aplastic anemia. Here the CDR3 DNA reads TGCAGTGCTAGAGGATCGGGGTATCGAGACACCATATATTTT. It translates to CSARGSGYRDTIYF.